This is a list of T cell receptor beta chains from one sample in a study of neurological immune-mediated disorders. TCRdb re-called the 5' RACE reads with MiXCR, one entry per CDR3 protein. The table shows tens of thousands of distinct CDR3 sequences, with 9% to 12% occurring only once. Material for sequencing was PBMCs. The receptors were gathered from a woman aged 40 to 55 with HTLV-1-associated myelopathy (HAM/TSP). CDR3s include the opening cysteine and the closing phenylalanine or tryptophan. A D gene is named only where the DNA matches it firmly. Some rows mark clone size as missing; the rest say once, few, many or name a class of expanded clone.

j_gene	len	abundance	v_gene	d_gene	CDR3nt	CDR3aa
TRBJ2-3	14	many	TRBV27	TRBD1	TGTGCCAGCAGCCGTGACAGGGCCACAGATACGCAGTATTTT	CASSRDRATDTQYF
TRBJ2-3	17	many	TRBV6-2/TRBV6-3	.	TGTGCCAGCAGTTACGGGGACGATCCCCTAAGCACAGATACGCAGTATTTT	CASSYGDDPLSTDTQYF
TRBJ1-2	14	many	TRBV24-1	.	TGTGCCACCAGTGTCGCGGAGGATAACTATGGCTACACCTTC	CATSVAEDNYGYTF
TRBJ1-6	17	many	TRBV12-3/TRBV12-4	.	TGTGCCAGCAGTTTTCGCAGTCCAAGCTCCTATAATTCACCCCTCCACTTT	CASSFRSPSSYNSPLHF
TRBJ2-7	12	many	TRBV5-1	.	TGCGCCAGCGGTAATACCACCTACGAGCAGTACTTC	CASGNTTYEQYF
TRBJ1-6	13	many	TRBV12-3/TRBV12-4	.	TGTGCCAGCAGTGGTGACACCAATTCACCCCTCCACTTT	CASSGDTNSPLHF
TRBJ1-5	15	.	TRBV27	.	TGTGCCAGCAGTTTAACAGGGAGGGGGGTTCAGCCCCAGCATTTT	CASSLTGRGVQPQHF
TRBJ2-3	15	many	TRBV19	.	TGTGCCAGTAACTTCCGGGCTGGGATCACAGATACGCAGTATTTT	CASNFRAGITDTQYF
TRBJ1-4	14	many	TRBV7-2	TRBD1	TGTGCCAGCAGCGGGACAGGGTCGGGTGAAAAACTGTTTTTT	CASSGTGSGEKLFF
TRBJ2-1	15	many	TRBV2	.	TGTGCCAGCAGTGGGAGGGATAACTACTACAATGAGCAGTTCTTC	CASSGRDNYYNEQFF
TRBJ2-7	16	.	TRBV27	TRBD1	TGTGCCAGCAGTTTTTGGGGACAGGGGATCACCTACGAGCAGTACTTC	CASSFWGQGITYEQYF
TRBJ1-2	16	many	TRBV12-5	.	TGTGCTAGTGGTTTGGTCACGGGCAGGGCGTTGGATGGCTACACCTTC	CASGLVTGRALDGYTF
TRBJ2-1	18	many	TRBV11-3	TRBD1	TGTGCCAGCAGCTCTCCCCTCCTTCGGACAGGTCCCTACAATGAGCAGTTCTTC	CASSSPLLRTGPYNEQFF
TRBJ1-2	16	many	TRBV4-3	.	TGCGCCAGCAGCCAAGAAGGGCAGGAGATTAACTATGGCTACACCTTC	CASSQEGQEINYGYTF
TRBJ2-3	15	.	TRBV6-6	.	TGTGCCAGCAGACACAAAGTAACAGGGCCAGATACGCAGTATTTT	CASRHKVTGPDTQYF
TRBJ2-7	13	many	TRBV15	.	TGTGCCACCAGCCTTGTCGGCGGGCGGGAGCAGTACTTC	CATSLVGGREQYF
TRBJ2-2	21	many	TRBV12-3/TRBV12-4	.	TGTGCCAGCAGTTTAAATTGGGGACCCCAGGGTCGCGAATATAACACCGGGGAGCTGTTTTTT	CASSLNWGPQGREYNTGELFF
TRBJ2-3	15	few	TRBV25-1	.	TGTGCCAGCAAAGGGACCACGTCTGAGGGGGATACGCAGTATTTT	CASKGTTSEGDTQYF
TRBJ2-5	12	medium-sized	TRBV7-2	TRBD1	TGTGCCAGCAGCCGGACAGGGGAGACCCAGTACTTC	CASSRTGETQYF
TRBJ2-3	15	many	TRBV6-6	TRBD2	TGTGCCACCACGACTAGCGGGGACAACACAGATACGCAGTATTTT	CATTTSGDNTDTQYF
TRBJ2-7	15	.	TRBV12-3/TRBV12-4	.	TGTGCCAGCAGTCCTACAGGGAGAGGTTCCTACGAGCAGTACTTC	CASSPTGRGSYEQYF
TRBJ2-3	16	many	TRBV4-3	TRBD2	TGCGCCAGCAGCCCCACTAGCGGGTATAGCACAGATACGCAGTATTTT	CASSPTSGYSTDTQYF
TRBJ1-2	13	few	TRBV12-3/TRBV12-4	.	TGTGCCAGCAGACCGGGTCCTGAAGTAGGCTACACCTTC	CASRPGPEVGYTF
TRBJ2-3	16	.	TRBV7-3	.	TGTGCCAGCAGCCTTCCGGGGCCGCCACCTACAGATACGCAGTATTTT	CASSLPGPPPTDTQYF
TRBJ2-1	16	many	TRBV5-1	TRBD2	TGCGCCAGCAGCCTACCTGGACTAGCGGGGCACAATGAGCAGTTCTTC	CASSLPGLAGHNEQFF
TRBJ1-4	14	many	TRBV7-2	TRBD1	TGTGCCAGCAGCCAGGGACAGGGTTTTGAAAAACTGTTTTTT	CASSQGQGFEKLFF
TRBJ2-7	16	few	TRBV5-5	TRBD1	TGTGCCAGCAGCTTGGAGACTGGACAGGGACTGGGCGAGCAGTACTTC	CASSLETGQGLGEQYF
TRBJ2-7	15	many	TRBV11-3	TRBD1	TGTGCCAGCAGCCACCCCGGGACAGGGGGCTACGAGCAGTACTTC	CASSHPGTGGYEQYF
TRBJ1-5	12	many	TRBV5-1	.	TGCGCCAGCAGCATAGGGGATCAGCCCCAGCATTTT	CASSIGDQPQHF
TRBJ2-1	15	many	TRBV7-3	TRBD2	TGTGCCAGCAGCTTAACGCCTAGCGGGAACAATGAGCAGTTCTTC	CASSLTPSGNNEQFF
TRBJ2-1	16	.	TRBV30	.	TGTGCCTGGAGTGAACCCGGGGGTGGTATCTTGAATGAGCAGTTCTTC	CAWSEPGGGILNEQFF
TRBJ1-2	15	many	TRBV6-5	TRBD1	TGTGCCAGCAGTCCCAACGATGGGACGACAGGGGGCTACACCTTC	CASSPNDGTTGGYTF
TRBJ2-1	13	many	TRBV5-4	.	TGTGCCAGCAGCTTGAACAGGGTGAATGAGCAGTTCTTC	CASSLNRVNEQFF
TRBJ2-2	12	many	TRBV7-9	.	TGTGCCAGCAGCTTAGCTTTCGGGGAGCTGTTTTTT	CASSLAFGELFF
TRBJ2-2	15	many	TRBV7-3	.	TGTGCCAGCAGCTTGCCGGGAGCTTCCTCCGGGGAGCTGTTTTTT	CASSLPGASSGELFF
TRBJ1-3	16	many	TRBV5-1	TRBD1	TGCGCCAGCAGCTTGAGCGGGGACAGCTCTGGAAACACCATATATTTT	CASSLSGDSSGNTIYF
TRBJ2-3	15	many	TRBV7-2	TRBD1	TGTGCCAGCAGCTTAGGACAGGGCTTCACAGATACGCAGTATTTT	CASSLGQGFTDTQYF
TRBJ1-4	14	many	TRBV12-3/TRBV12-4	.	TGTGCCAGCAGTTTAGGCAGGGCCACTGAAAAACTGTTTTTT	CASSLGRATEKLFF
TRBJ2-1	14	many	TRBV12-3/TRBV12-4	.	TGTGCCAGCAGTTCGAGGGTTGGAGTCAATGAGCAGTTCTTC	CASSSRVGVNEQFF
TRBJ1-1	13	many	TRBV6-5	.	TGTGCCAGCAGTAGAGACAGGAACACTGAAGCTTTCTTT	CASSRDRNTEAFF
TRBJ2-1	15	many	TRBV5-1	TRBD1	TGCGCCAGCAGCTTAGCCGGGACAGCAAACAATGAGCAGTTCTTC	CASSLAGTANNEQFF